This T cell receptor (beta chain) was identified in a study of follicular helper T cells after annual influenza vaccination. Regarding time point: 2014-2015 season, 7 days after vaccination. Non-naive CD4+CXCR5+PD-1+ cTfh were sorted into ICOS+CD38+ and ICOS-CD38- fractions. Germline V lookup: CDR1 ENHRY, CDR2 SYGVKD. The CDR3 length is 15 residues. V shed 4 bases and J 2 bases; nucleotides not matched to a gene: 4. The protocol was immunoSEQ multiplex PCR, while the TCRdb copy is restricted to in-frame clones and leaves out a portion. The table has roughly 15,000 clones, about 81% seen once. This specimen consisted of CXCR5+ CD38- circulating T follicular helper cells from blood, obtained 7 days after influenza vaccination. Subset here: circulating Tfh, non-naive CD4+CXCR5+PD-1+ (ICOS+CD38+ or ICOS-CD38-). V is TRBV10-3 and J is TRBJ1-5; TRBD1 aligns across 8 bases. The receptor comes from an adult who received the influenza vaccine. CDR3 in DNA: TGTGCCATCAGTGTGACAGGGGAGGGCAATCAGCCCCAGCATTTT. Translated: CAISVTGEGNQPQHF.